The source of this TCR beta chain is a study of T cell responses to AZD1222 COVID-19 vaccine. V gave up 7 bases and J gave up 3 bases; unmatched junction bases: 12. This CDR3 has 16 residues. The germline V gene has CDR1 MDHEN and CDR2 SYDVKM. Method: immunoSEQ multiplex PCR; TCRdb's copy keeps in-frame clones and lacks some. The table records some 120,000 clones, about 89% of them present only once. The clonotype was recovered from an adult in good health. The sample was peripheral blood, taken on day 0 of AZD1222 vaccination. V is TRBV28 and J is TRBJ2-7; 10 bases align to TRBD2. This chain's CDR3 is CASTPRGASGGYEQYF. DNA of the CDR3: TGTGCCAGCACTCCCAGAGGGGCTAGCGGGGGCTACGAGCAGTACTTC.